This T cell receptor beta chain was sequenced in a study of CD8 T cells in ankylosing spondylitis. Quantitative 5'-RACE with molecular barcodes was used to make the TCR beta libraries. TCRdb itself ran the 5' RACE reads through MiXCR, one entry per CDR3 protein. The sample includes 40,000 or so distinct CDR3 sequences, roughly 2.5% of them seen just once. The CDR3 contains 14 residues. V shed 0 bases, J shed 5 bases, and the junction held 2 bases outside the gene matches. Germline V gives CDR1 SGDLS, CDR2 YYNGEE. In this sample, this clonotype turned up many times. Its matching antigen is unknown. Study-level points and caveats: Among TCR beta sequences, a motif of several highly homologous variants appeared characteristic of ankylosing spondylitis blood. The authors reported significant enrichment of disease-linked clones in matched ankylosing spondylitis synovial fluid.

This clonotype was obtained from a male donor with ankylosing spondylitis or in good health (not recorded which). Material: blood, either unsorted or a sorted T cell fraction (not recorded which). This rearrangement joins TRBV9 to TRBJ1-3, with 7 positions matching TRBD1. The CDR3 protein is CASSVGGGRNTIYF. The CDR3 region has the DNA TGTGCCAGCAGCGTAGGAGGGGGCCGAAACACCATATATTTT.